The T cell receptor (beta chain) described here comes from a study of shared clonotypes between healthy human individuals. In the CD4+ fraction, cells were divided into CD45RA+ naive and CD45RA-negative memory subsets. Per the original data handling: Filtering of immunoSEQ junctional sequences could not match full-length read filtering. Clones were sequenced by immunoSEQ multiplex PCR, and TCRdb holds only the in-frame ones, with some missing. The V and J calls and clone size are taken from that table; D and trimming were inferred from the DNA. The sample has 2 million to 3 million clones, about 92% seen once. After removal of 5 bases from V and 1 base from J, the junction contained 4 bases not matched to a gene. Germline CDR1 and CDR2: LNHNV and YYDKDF (reference sequence). There are 14 residues in the CDR3. This clone was detected once.

The material sequenced was naive CD4+ T cells sorted from blood. Subset in this sample: CD45RA+ positively selected. The sequence derives from a young man in good health. This chain connects TRBV15 to TRBJ2-7; the match to TRBD2 covers 8 bases. CDR3 sequence: CATSPGGASYEQYF. CDR3 nucleotides: TGTGCCACCAGCCCCGGGGGGGCATCCTACGAGCAGTACTTC.